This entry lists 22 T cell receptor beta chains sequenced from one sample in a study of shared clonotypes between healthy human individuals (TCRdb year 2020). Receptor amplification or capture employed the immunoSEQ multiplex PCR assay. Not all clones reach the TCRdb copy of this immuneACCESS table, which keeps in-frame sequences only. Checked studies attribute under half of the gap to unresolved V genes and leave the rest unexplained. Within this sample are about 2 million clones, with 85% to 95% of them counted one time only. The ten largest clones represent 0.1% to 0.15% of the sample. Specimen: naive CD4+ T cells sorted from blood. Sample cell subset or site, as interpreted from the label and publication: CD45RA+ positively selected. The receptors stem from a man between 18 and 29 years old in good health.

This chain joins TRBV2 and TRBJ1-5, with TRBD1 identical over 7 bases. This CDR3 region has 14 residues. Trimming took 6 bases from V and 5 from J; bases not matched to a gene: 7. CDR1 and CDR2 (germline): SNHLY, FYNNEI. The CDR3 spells CASRKRQGDQPQHF. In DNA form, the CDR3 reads TGTGCCAGCAGAAAAAGACAGGGCGATCAGCCCCAGCATTTT.

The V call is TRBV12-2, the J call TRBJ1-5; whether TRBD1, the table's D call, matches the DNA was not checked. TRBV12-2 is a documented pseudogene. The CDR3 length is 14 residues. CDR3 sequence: CASRQSGGNQPQHF. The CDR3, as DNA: TGTGCAAGTCGCCAGTCAGGGGGCAATCAGCCCCAGCATTTT.

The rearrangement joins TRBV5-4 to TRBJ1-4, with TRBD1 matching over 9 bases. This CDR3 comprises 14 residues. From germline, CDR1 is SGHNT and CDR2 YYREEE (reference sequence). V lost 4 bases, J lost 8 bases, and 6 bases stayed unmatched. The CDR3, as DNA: TGTGCCAGCAGCCAGACAGGGGGAGAAGAAAAACTGTTTTTT. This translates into CASSQTGGEEKLFF.

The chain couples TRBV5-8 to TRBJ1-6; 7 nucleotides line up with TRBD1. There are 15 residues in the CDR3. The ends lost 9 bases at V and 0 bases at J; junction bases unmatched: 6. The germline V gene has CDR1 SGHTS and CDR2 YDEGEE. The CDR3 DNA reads TGTGCCACCTCGACAGGGAGCTCCTATAATTCACCCCTCCACTTT. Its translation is CATSTGSSYNSPLHF.

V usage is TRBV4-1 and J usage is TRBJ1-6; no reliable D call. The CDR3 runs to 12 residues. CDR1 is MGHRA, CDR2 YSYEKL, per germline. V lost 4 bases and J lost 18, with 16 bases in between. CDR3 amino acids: CASSPDGLFPHF. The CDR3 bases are TGCGCCAGCAGCCCCGACGGACTTTTTCCCCACTTT.

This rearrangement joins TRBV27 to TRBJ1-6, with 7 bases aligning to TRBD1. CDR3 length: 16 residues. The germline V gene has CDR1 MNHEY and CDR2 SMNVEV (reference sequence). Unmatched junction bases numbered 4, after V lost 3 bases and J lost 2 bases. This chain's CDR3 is CASSLTTGTYNSPLHF. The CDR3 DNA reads TGTGCCAGCAGTTTGACGACAGGGACCTATAATTCACCCCTCCACTTT.

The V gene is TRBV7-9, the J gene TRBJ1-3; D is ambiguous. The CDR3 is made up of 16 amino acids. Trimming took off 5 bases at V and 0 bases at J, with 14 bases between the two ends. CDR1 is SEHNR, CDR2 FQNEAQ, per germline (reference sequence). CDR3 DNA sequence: TGTGCCAGCAGCCCCGGAATGGGGAACTCTGGAAACACCATATATTTT. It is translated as CASSPGMGNSGNTIYF.

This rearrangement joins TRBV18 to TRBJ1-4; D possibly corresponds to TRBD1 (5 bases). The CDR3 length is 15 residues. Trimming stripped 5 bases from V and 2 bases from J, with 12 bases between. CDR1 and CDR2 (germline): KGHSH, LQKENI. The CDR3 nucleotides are TGTGCCAGCTCAAGTAGGGGAACCACTAATGAAAAACTGTTTTTT. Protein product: CASSSRGTTNEKLFF. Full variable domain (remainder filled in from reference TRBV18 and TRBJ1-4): NAGVMQNPRHLVRRRGQEARLRCSPMKGHSHVYWYRQLPEEGLKFMVYLQKENIIDESGMPKERFSAEFPKEGPSILRIQQVVRGDSAAYFCASSSRGTTNEKLFFGSGTQLSVL.

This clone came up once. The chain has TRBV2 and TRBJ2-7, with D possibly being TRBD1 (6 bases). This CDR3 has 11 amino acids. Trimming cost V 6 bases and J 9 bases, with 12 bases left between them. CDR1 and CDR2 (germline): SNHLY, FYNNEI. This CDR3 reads CASRTGFGQYF. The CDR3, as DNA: TGTGCCAGCAGGACAGGTTTTGGGCAGTACTTC.

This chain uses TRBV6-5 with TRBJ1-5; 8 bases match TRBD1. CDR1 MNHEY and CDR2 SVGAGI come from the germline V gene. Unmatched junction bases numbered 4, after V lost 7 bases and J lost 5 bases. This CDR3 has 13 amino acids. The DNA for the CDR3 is TGTGCCAGCACCACGGACAGGGATCAGCCCCAGCATTTT. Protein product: CASTTDRDQPQHF.

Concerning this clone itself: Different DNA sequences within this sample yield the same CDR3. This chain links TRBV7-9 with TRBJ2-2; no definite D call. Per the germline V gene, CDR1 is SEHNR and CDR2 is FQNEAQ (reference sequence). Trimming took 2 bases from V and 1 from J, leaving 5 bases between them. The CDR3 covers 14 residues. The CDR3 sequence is CASSLSGNTGELFF. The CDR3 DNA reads TGTGCCAGCAGCTTAAGTGGGAACACCGGGGAGCTGTTTTTT.

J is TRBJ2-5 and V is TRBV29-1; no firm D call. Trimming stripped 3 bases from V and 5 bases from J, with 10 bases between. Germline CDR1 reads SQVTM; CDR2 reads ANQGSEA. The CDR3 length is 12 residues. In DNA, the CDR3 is TGCAGCGTTGATCGGAGCTCGGAGACCCAGTACTTC. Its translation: CSVDRSSETQYF. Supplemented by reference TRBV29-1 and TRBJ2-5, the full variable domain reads SAVISQKPSRDICQRGTSLTIQCQVDSQVTMMFWYRQQPGQSLTLIATANQGSEATYESGFVIDKFPISRPNLTFSTLTVSNMSPEDSSIYLCSVDRSSETQYFGPGTRLLVL.

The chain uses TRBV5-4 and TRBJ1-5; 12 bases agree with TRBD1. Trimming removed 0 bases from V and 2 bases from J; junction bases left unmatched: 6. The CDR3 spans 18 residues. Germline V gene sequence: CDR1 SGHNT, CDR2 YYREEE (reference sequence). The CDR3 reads CASSLGGTGGFGNQPQHF. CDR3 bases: TGTGCCAGCAGCTTGGGCGGGACAGGGGGCTTTGGCAATCAGCCCCAGCATTTT.

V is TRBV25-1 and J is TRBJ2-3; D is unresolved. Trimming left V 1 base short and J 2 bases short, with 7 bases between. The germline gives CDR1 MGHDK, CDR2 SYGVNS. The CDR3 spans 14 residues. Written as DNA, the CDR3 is TGTGCCAGCAGTGAATTCGGGCCCACAGATACGCAGTATTTT. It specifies CASSEFGPTDTQYF.

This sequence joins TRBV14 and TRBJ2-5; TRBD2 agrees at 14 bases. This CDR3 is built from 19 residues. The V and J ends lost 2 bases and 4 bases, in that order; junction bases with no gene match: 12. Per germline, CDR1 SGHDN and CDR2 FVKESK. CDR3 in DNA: TGTGCCAGCAGCCAATCGGGACTAGCGGGAGTCTCGTTGAGAGAGACCCAGTACTTC. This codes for CASSQSGLAGVSLRETQYF. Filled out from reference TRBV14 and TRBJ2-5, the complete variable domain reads EAGVTQFPSHSVIEKGQTVTLRCDPISGHDNLYWYRRVMGKEIKFLLHFVKESKQDESGMPNNRFLAERTGGTYSTLKVQPAELEDSGVYFCASSQSGLAGVSLRETQYFGPGTRLLVL.

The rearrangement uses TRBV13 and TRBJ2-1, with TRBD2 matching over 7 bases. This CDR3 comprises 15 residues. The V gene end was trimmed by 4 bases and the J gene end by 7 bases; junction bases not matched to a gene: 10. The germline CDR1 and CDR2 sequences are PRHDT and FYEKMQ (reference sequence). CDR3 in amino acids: CASSSQTSPINEQFF. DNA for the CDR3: TGTGCCAGCAGCTCACAGACTAGCCCTATTAATGAGCAGTTCTTC.

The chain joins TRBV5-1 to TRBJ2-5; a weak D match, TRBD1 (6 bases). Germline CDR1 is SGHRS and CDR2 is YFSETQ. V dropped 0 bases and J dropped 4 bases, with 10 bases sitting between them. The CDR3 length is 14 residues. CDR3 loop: CASSLVPGAETQYF. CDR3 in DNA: TGCGCCAGCAGCTTGGTCCCAGGGGCAGAGACCCAGTACTTC. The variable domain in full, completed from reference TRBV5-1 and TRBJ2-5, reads KAGVTQTPRYLIKTRGQQVTLSCSPISGHRSVSWYQQTPGQGLQFLFEYFSETQRNKGNFPGRFSGRQFSNSRSEMNVSTLELGDSALYLCASSLVPGAETQYFGPGTRLLVL.

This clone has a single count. Written as DNA, the CDR3 is TGTGCCAGTAGAACTTCAGGCGACTCCTACGAGCAGTACTTC. It translates to CASRTSGDSYEQYF. The genes are TRBV27 and TRBJ2-7; D unclear. Trimming took off 9 bases at V and 0 bases at J, with 15 bases between the two ends. There are 14 residues in the CDR3. Germline V gene lookup returns CDR1 MNHEY and CDR2 SMNVEV (reference sequence).

CDR3 sequence reads: CASSQLAGGPETQYF. The CDR3 region has the DNA TGTGCCAGCAGCCAACTAGCGGGGGGGCCTGAGACCCAGTACTTC. The chain employs TRBV5-4 and TRBJ2-5; 13 positions agree with TRBD2. Trimming cost V 4 bases and J 5 bases; bases outside gene matches: 5. This CDR3 comprises 15 residues. Germline assignment: CDR1 SGHNT and CDR2 YYREEE (reference sequence).

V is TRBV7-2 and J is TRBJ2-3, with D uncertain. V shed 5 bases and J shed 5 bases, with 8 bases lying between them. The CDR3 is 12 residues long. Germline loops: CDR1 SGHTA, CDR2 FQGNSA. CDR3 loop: CASSGRLDTQYF. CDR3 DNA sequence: TGTGCCAGCAGCGGGCGGTTAGATACGCAGTATTTT.

Here the CDR3 reads CASSHITGGVYNEQFF. The CDR3 DNA follows: TGTGCCAGCAGCCACATTACAGGGGGCGTCTACAATGAGCAGTTCTTC. The chain combines TRBV5-4 with TRBJ2-1, with TRBD1 matching 9 bases. Germline lookup yields CDR1 SGHNT and CDR2 YYREEE (reference sequence). J lost 3 bases, V lost 4 bases, and 8 bases had no gene match. This CDR3 spans 16 amino acids.

In DNA, the CDR3 is TGTGCCATCAGTGACCCTACCTCCGCTGAAGCTTTCTTT. Residues: CAISDPTSAEAFF. The V and J genes are TRBV10-3 and TRBJ1-1; D is uncertain. This CDR3 comprises 13 residues. The germline V and J ends were trimmed by 3 bases and 6 bases, with 11 bases remaining between them. Germline lookup yields CDR1 ENHRY and CDR2 SYGVKD.